These 3 T cell receptor beta chains share one sample of origin, sequenced in a study of response to subunit inactivated influenza vaccine. In TCRdb, the RT-PCR reads were re-called with MiXCR into one record per CDR3 protein. The sample shows 450,000 to 500,000 distinct CDR3 sequences, over 9.5% of them seen only once. The source material was PBMCs from blood, sampled 45 days after vaccination. These receptors all come from a man between 45 and 60 years old who received an inactivated influenza vaccine.

There are a few counts of this clonotype. The chain links TRBV9 to TRBJ2-5; TRBD1 matches at 9 bases. Germline lookup yields CDR1 SGDLS and CDR2 YYNGEE. The CDR3 contains 15 residues. The J segment lost 3 bases and the V segment lost 4 bases, leaving 7 bases of the junction unmatched. For the CDR3, the DNA is TGTGCCAGCAGCAAACAGGGGGCCGCGAAAGAGACCCAGTACTTC. Its protein is CASSKQGAAKETQYF.

This clonotype was counted only a few times. The V call is TRBV29-1, the J call TRBJ1-1; 9 nucleotides align to TRBD1. This CDR3 is 11 amino acids long. CDR1 and CDR2 from the germline V gene are SQVTM and ANQGSEA. Germline trimming cut 6 bases from V and 14 bases from J; bases unmatched to any gene: 10. The CDR3 coding sequence is TGCAGCGTGGCGACCCCGGGACAGGGCTTCTTT. As protein: CSVATPGQGFF.

This clonotype was observed at least ten times. The chain's CDR3 is CASSSGSGELFF. In DNA, the CDR3 is TGTGCCAGCAGTTCAGGGTCCGGGGAGCTGTTTTTT. The rearrangement links TRBV12-3 or TRBV12-4 to TRBJ2-2; TRBD1 is a possible D gene (5 bases). This CDR3 has 12 amino acids. Trimming stripped 4 bases from V and 6 bases from J, with 6 bases between.